The clone carrying this TCR beta chain was detected only a few times. As yet, its antigen is unknown. The data were taken from a study of T cell repertoires in ileal Crohn's disease. Background on the study: Operated complications were stricturing disease (roughly 60%) and penetrating disease (approximately 39%).

This CDR3 has 15 residues. V lost 4 bases and J lost 4; bases outside the gene matches: 6. Per germline, CDR1 SGHKS and CDR2 YYEKEE (reference sequence). The protocol was immunoSEQ multiplex PCR, while the TCRdb copy is restricted to in-frame clones and leaves out a portion. The sample holds about 8,400 clones, approximately 80% seen once. Regarding the study as a whole: Mucosal expansions were suggested to be mainly CD8 T cells.

J is TRBJ1-5 and V is TRBV5-5; 9 bases are a match to TRBD1. This clonotype was sampled from an adult with Crohn's disease. Sequenced material: ileal tissue. In DNA form, the CDR3 reads TGTGCCAGCAGCAAACAGGGGGCTGGGAATCAGCCCCAGCATTTT. This encodes CASSKQGAGNQPQHF.